This passage covers 8 T cell receptor beta chains from one sample sequenced in a study of vaccination and CD4 T cells after COVID-19. Their recognized antigens are unknown. Sequenced with the Oncomine TCR Beta short-read assay was DNA taken from cultured CD4+ T cells. After culture, CD4+ T cells served as the source for genomic DNA extraction. TCRdb re-called the PCR reads with MiXCR, one entry per CDR3 protein. Of approximately 9,300 distinct CDR3 sequences listed, approximately 45% are singletons. Noted treatment: approximately 11-day PBMC culture with coronavirus spike peptide pools or control peptides (ViraFEST assay). Prior to the COVID-19 pandemic (2011-2018), the unexposed donor's CD4+ T cells were collected. Sequencing input: CD4+ T cells from blood, cultured in vitro. The origin of the receptors is a human donor in good health.

This sequence joins TRBV28 and TRBJ1-5, with a possible D match to TRBD1 (5 bases). Germline V lookup: CDR1 MDHEN, CDR2 SYDVKM. The V and J ends lost 2 bases and 0 bases respectively, with 23 bases between them. The CDR3 extends over 20 amino acids. CDR3 sequence: CASSLLLDPGLFSSNQPQHF. The CDR3 DNA is TGTGCCAGCAGTTTACTATTAGACCCGGGGCTATTCAGTAGCAATCAGCCCCAGCATTTT. Combining the CDR3 with reference TRBV28 and TRBJ1-5 gives the whole variable domain DVKVTQSSRYLVKRTGEKVFLECVQDMDHENMFWYRQDPGLGLRLIYFSYDVKMKEKGDIPEGYSVSREKKERFSLILESASTNQTSMYLCASSLLLDPGLFSSNQPQHFGDGTRLSIL.

J is TRBJ1-1 and V is TRBV6-5; tentative D call: TRBD1 (5 bases). V was pared by 2 bases and J by 2 bases, with 6 bases between. Germline V lookup: CDR1 MNHEY, CDR2 SVGAGI. This CDR3 has 13 residues. The CDR3 is CASSYGGNTEAFF. As DNA, the CDR3 is TGTGCCAGCAGTTACGGGGGAAACACTGAAGCTTTCTTT.

This clonotype was seen only a few times. This rearrangement joins TRBV2 to TRBJ2-7; no reliable D call. The CDR3 loop spans 11 amino acids. V was cut by 8 bases and J by 6 bases, with 11 bases left in between. The germline CDR1 and CDR2 sequences are SNHLY and FYNNEI. Written as DNA, the CDR3 is TGTGCCAGCGATTATTCGGGCGAGCAGTACTTC. Translation gives CASDYSGEQYF. Full variable domain (remainder filled in from reference TRBV2 and TRBJ2-7): EPEVTQTPSHQVTQMGQEVILRCVPISNHLYFYWYRQILGQKVEFLVSFYNNEISEKSEIFDDQFSVERPDGSNFTLKIRSTKLEDSAMYFCASDYSGEQYFGPGTRLTVT.

This clonotype occurred a few times. The chain uses TRBV10-3 and TRBJ2-7; no clear D. The CDR3 is 12 residues long. CDR1 and CDR2 from the germline V gene are ENHRY and SYGVKD. V lost 3 bases and J lost 1, with 4 bases in between. The chain's CDR3 is CAISDGSYEQYF. DNA for the CDR3: TGTGCCATCAGTGACGGTTCCTACGAGCAGTACTTC.

The sample holds a few counts of this clonotype. The chain couples TRBV24-1 to TRBJ1-5, with a possible D match to TRBD1 (5 bases). The germline V and J ends were trimmed by 4 bases and 6 bases, with 12 bases remaining between them. CDR1 and CDR2 (germline): KGHDR, SFDVKD. This CDR3 has 14 residues. CDR3 residues: CATSEPGGIQPQHF. The CDR3 coding sequence is TGTGCCACCAGTGAACCCGGGGGTATTCAGCCCCAGCATTTT.

CDR3 residues: CASSEILARYNQPQHF. CDR3 bases: TGTGCCAGCAGTGAAATCCTAGCGAGGTACAATCAGCCCCAGCATTTT. The chain combines TRBV6-1 with TRBJ1-5; D is unclear. V was clipped by 2 bases and J by 3 bases, with 14 bases between them. This CDR3 is built from 16 residues. Germline loops: CDR1 MNHNS, CDR2 SASEGT.

The rearrangement uses TRBV20-1 and TRBJ1-5; 7 positions match TRBD1. V shed 5 bases, J shed 2 bases, and the junction held 6 bases outside the gene matches. CDR1 is DFQATT and CDR2 is SNEGSKA in the germline V gene (reference sequence). This CDR3 comprises 14 residues. The CDR3 region has the DNA TGCAGTGCTGCCTACGGGACAGGCAATCAGCCCCAGCATTTT. This translates into CSAAYGTGNQPQHF.

V usage is TRBV5-1 and J usage is TRBJ1-6, with D hard to call. Between the trimmed V and J ends, which lost 3 bases and 10 bases, there was a span of 20 bases. CDR3 length: 16 amino acids. Germline V gene lookup returns CDR1 SGHRS and CDR2 YFSETQ. CDR3 amino acids: CASSSSGRVEDSPLHF. DNA for the CDR3: TGCGCCAGCAGCTCCTCCGGGAGGGTAGAGGACTCACCCCTCCACTTT.